The T cell receptor (beta chain) under discussion was sequenced for a study of OX40 agonist ivuxolimab in advanced cancers. Broadly, across the study: Ivuxolimab, which targeted the costimulatory receptor OX40 (CD134), was an agonistic, fully human IgG2 monoclonal antibody. Intravenous ivuxolimab was administered to patients every 2 weeks at six dose levels: 0.01, 0.1, 0.3, 1.5, 3 and 10 mg/kg. Among the roughly 54 dose-escalation patients, approximately 20 had hepatocellular carcinoma, about 15 melanoma, 9 renal cell carcinoma and 9 head and neck cancer. In the dose-escalation cohort, 82.7% of patients were male, and the mean age was about 55 years, with a range of 23 to 79. Prior anti-PD-1, anti-PD-L1 or anti-CTLA-4 therapy was permitted, and 30% to 50% of dose-escalation patients had received checkpoint inhibitors. Partial responses occurred in three dose-escalation patients: two with cutaneous melanoma and one with hepatocellular carcinoma. Peripheral TCRbeta sequencing aimed to test whether ivuxolimab altered TCR sequence diversity and caused clonal T-cell expansion. The paper reports the monotherapy dose-escalation portion (N = 52 patients) of the phase I ivuxolimab trial.

Patients with autoimmune disease history or receiving systemic immunosuppression were excluded from the trial. Peripheral blood for TCR sequencing was drawn from every dose cohort at baseline, at cycle 4 day 1 and at cycle 7 day 1. Samples came from an open-label, multicenter, first-in-human phase I dose-escalation trial of ivuxolimab. Adults with locally advanced or metastatic melanoma, renal cell, hepatocellular, or head and neck squamous cell carcinoma were enrolled in the trial. Before TCR sequencing, CD4+ T cells and CD8+ T cells from peripheral blood were sorted into separate populations. Unmatched junction bases come to 5, with V trimmed by 5 bases and J by 7 bases. Via the germline V gene (reference sequence), CDR1 is MNHEY and CDR2 SMNVEV. Its CDR3 holds 13 amino acids, cysteine through phenylalanine. Kept here is only the CDR3 DNA, which spans 39 bases and is read in frame from base 1. Details on this clone: Which antigen it targets is not known. No much larger clone exists at a distance of one base, and base qualities are not known.

Overall study results and their limits: On average, CD8+ T cells showed more expanded clones than CD4+ T cells after ivuxolimab. The antigen specificity of the peripheral T cells that underwent clonal expansion was not determined. Low levels of normalized T-cell clonal expansion were also shown by some nonresponding patients. In the 0.1-3.0 mg/kg groups, partial responders were among the patients with the lowest normalized peripheral clonal expansion, particularly in CD8+ T cells. At doses of 0.1 to 3.0 mg/kg, clonal expansion of both CD4+ and CD8+ blood T cells was observed from baseline to week 6.

For sequencing of the TCRbeta CDR3 region, genomic DNA was extracted from the sorted cells. The immunoSEQ Assay was used for sequencing of TCRbeta CDR3 regions. This immuneACCESS table, as held by TCRdb, lists in-frame sequences with V and J called but not all clones. Of the missing ones, under half trace to an unresolved V gene in checked studies; the others have no known cause. A total of about 86,000 clones appear in this sample, 87% of them only once. The top ten clones comprise approximately 1.5% of the sample. The sequence was collected from an adult with an advanced solid tumor such as melanoma, head and neck, liver or kidney cancer. The V gene is TRBV27 and the J gene is TRBJ1-1, and TRBD1 aligns with 9 junction nucleotides. Source: CD4+ or CD8+ T cells sorted from blood, taken in a trial of the OX40 agonist ivuxolimab. The CDR3: CASSKDRGSEAFF. The DNA sequence reads TGTGCCAGCAGTAAGGACAGGGGTAGTGAAGCTTTCTTT.